The 32 T cell receptor beta chains below were found in one sample sequenced in a study of early T cells in non-severe SARS-CoV-2 infection. In TCRdb, the 5' RACE reads were re-called with MiXCR into one record per CDR3 protein. This sample has 65,000 to 75,000 distinct CDR3 sequences, with roughly 12% found just once. The sample comprised whole blood. Receptors were obtained from an adult who was a healthcare worker with PCR-confirmed SARS-CoV-2 infection or an uninfected control (not recorded which).

This clonotype was counted between two and nine times. V is TRBV29-1 and J is TRBJ2-3; perhaps TRBD1 as D (6 bases). Trimming took off 1 base at V and 7 bases at J, with 30 bases between the two ends. CDR1 SQVTM and CDR2 ANQGSEA come from the germline V gene. The CDR3 is made up of 19 amino acids. CDR3 loop: CSVEVRANRVGHRSNTQYF. As DNA, the CDR3 is TGCAGCGTTGAAGTGAGGGCCAACAGGGTTGGGCATCGGTCTAATACGCAGTATTTT.

This rearrangement joins TRBV19 to TRBJ1-1; unclear D gene. Trimming left V 7 bases short and J 4 bases short, with 13 bases between. In germline, CDR1 is LNHDA, CDR2 SQIVND (reference sequence). The CDR3 is made up of 13 amino acids. In nucleotides, the CDR3 is TGTGCCAGTAATTTGAGAATTGGCACTGAAGCTTTCTTT. Protein sequence: CASNLRIGTEAFF.

This clonotype was detected ten times or more. This chain joins TRBV7-9 and TRBJ2-7; 9 bases are shared with TRBD2. With V trimmed by 5 bases and J by 2 bases, 7 bases remained unmatched. The CDR3 is made up of 15 amino acids. The germline V gene encodes CDR1 SEHNR and CDR2 FQNEAQ (reference sequence). The CDR3 DNA reads as TGTGCCAGCAGCCGTGGGACTAGCAAAACCTACGAGCAGTACTTC. Amino acid sequence: CASSRGTSKTYEQYF.

In its sample, this clonotype was seen a few times. The J gene is TRBJ2-4, the V gene TRBV3-1; D gene unclear. The CDR3 is 12 residues long. V was shortened by 5 bases and J by 7 bases, with 9 bases between the two germline ends. Germline CDR1 is LGHDT and CDR2 is YNNKEL (reference sequence). CDR3 protein: CASSLKGNIQYF. The DNA for the CDR3 is TGTGCCAGCAGCTTGAAGGGCAACATTCAGTACTTC.

The sample holds a few counts of this clonotype. The gene calls are TRBV30 and TRBJ1-1, with D unclear. The ends were cut back, 0 bases at V and 1 base at J, with 6 bases in the middle. Germline V gene sequence: CDR1 GTSNPN, CDR2 SVGIG (reference sequence). The CDR3 covers 13 residues. The chain's CDR3 is CAWSVRGNTEAFF. DNA of the CDR3: TGTGCCTGGAGTGTACGGGGGAACACTGAAGCTTTCTTT.

This clonotype was found many times. The chain recombines TRBV10-2 with TRBJ1-1; D not certain. The CDR3 runs to 13 residues. Between the trimmed V and J ends, which lost 6 bases and 1 base, there was a span of 9 bases. Per germline, CDR1 WSHSY and CDR2 SAAADI. CDR3 sequence: CASRDGKNTEAFF. DNA for the CDR3: TGCGCCAGCAGGGACGGTAAGAACACTGAAGCTTTCTTT.

In its sample, this clonotype is medium-sized. The rearrangement joins TRBV6-4 to TRBJ2-3; maybe TRBD2 (6 bases). V was shortened by 2 bases and J by 3 bases, with 6 bases between the two germline ends. The CDR3 has 13 amino acids. Germline CDR1 reads MRHNA; CDR2 reads SNTAGT. CDR3 DNA: TGTGCCAGCAGTGACGGGACTACAGATACGCAGTATTTT. Translation: CASSDGTTDTQYF.

The V gene is TRBV5-1, the J gene TRBJ1-2; perhaps TRBD1 as D (5 bases). CDR1 and CDR2 from the germline V gene are SGHRS and YFSETQ. This CDR3 has 13 residues. Trimming cost V 2 bases and J 6 bases, with 11 bases left between them. The CDR3 region has the DNA TGCGCCAGCAGCTTCCGTGGGGGAGATGGCTACACCTTC. Its translation: CASSFRGGDGYTF.

This clonotype was seen at least ten times. The rearrangement joins TRBV29-1 to TRBJ2-1, with 8 bases matching TRBD1. CDR1 and CDR2 from the germline V gene are SQVTM and ANQGSEA. The CDR3 consists of 14 residues. The V gene end was trimmed by 4 bases and the J gene end by 5 bases; junction bases not matched to a gene: 7. The CDR3 loop is CSVVMIQGDNEQFF. CDR3 DNA: TGCAGCGTTGTGATGATACAGGGGGACAATGAGCAGTTCTTC.

There are many counts of this clonotype. This chain joins TRBV29-1 and TRBJ2-1; D is uncertain. Germline values: CDR1 SQVTM, CDR2 ANQGSEA. The CDR3 covers 12 residues. V was clipped by 4 bases and J by 5 bases, with 9 bases between them. In DNA form, the CDR3 reads TGCAGCGTTGCTAGGCGGAACAATGAGCAGTTCTTC. Translation gives CSVARRNNEQFF.

This clonotype has ten or more counts. The chain couples TRBV10-2 to TRBJ2-3; D might be TRBD1 or TRBD2, each matching 6 bases. This CDR3 is built from 17 residues. V was trimmed by 1 base and J by 4 bases, leaving 18 bases between them. Looked up from germline, CDR1 is WSHSY and CDR2 is SAAADI. The CDR3 coding sequence is TGCGCCAGCAGTGAGTGGAGGGGAAGGGGGGCGGCAGATACGCAGTATTTT. Its protein product is CASSEWRGRGAADTQYF.

V gene TRBV5-1 combines with J gene TRBJ2-1; TRBD2 aligns across 12 bases. The germline gives CDR1 SGHRS, CDR2 YFSETQ. Trimming removed 0 bases from V and 9 bases from J; junction bases left unmatched: 16. The CDR3 runs to 19 residues. CDR3 residues: CASSLVRTSGTSGIVEQFF. The CDR3 coding sequence is TGCGCCAGCAGCTTGGTCCGGACTAGCGGGACCTCAGGGATTGTTGAGCAGTTCTTC. Using reference TRBV5-1 and TRBJ2-1 for the parts outside the CDR3, the full variable domain is KAGVTQTPRYLIKTRGQQVTLSCSPISGHRSVSWYQQTPGQGLQFLFEYFSETQRNKGNFPGRFSGRQFSNSRSEMNVSTLELGDSALYLCASSLVRTSGTSGIVEQFFGPGTRLTVL.

The chain couples TRBV5-5 to TRBJ1-6; D is possibly TRBD1 (5 bases). Trimming shortened V by 0 bases and J by 7 bases, and 11 bases separated the two germline ends. The CDR3 totals 15 residues. Germline V gene data show CDR1 as SGHKS and CDR2 as YYEKEE (reference sequence). CDR3 sequence reads: CASSLGSWGNSPLHF. Written as DNA, the CDR3 is TGTGCCAGCAGCTTGGGTTCCTGGGGGAATTCACCCCTCCACTTT.

This clonotype came up many times. V usage is TRBV6-5 and J usage is TRBJ1-5; a possible D gene is TRBD1 (6 bases). The length of the CDR3 is 12 residues. V was trimmed by 7 bases and J by 6 bases, leaving 10 bases between them. CDR1 MNHEY and CDR2 SVGAGI come from the germline V gene. As DNA, the CDR3 is TGTGCCAGCAAAACAGGGAGTCAGCCCCAGCATTTT. Protein sequence: CASKTGSQPQHF.

This clonotype came up a few times. The chain employs TRBV7-9 and TRBJ1-1, with D perhaps matching TRBD1 (5 bases). The CDR3 loop spans 14 amino acids. CDR1 is SEHNR, CDR2 FQNEAQ, per germline (reference sequence). Between the trimmed V and J ends, which lost 10 bases and 0 bases, there was a span of 15 bases. The CDR3 DNA reads TGTGCCACTCCGACGGGGGTTATGAACACTGAAGCTTTCTTT. Protein product: CATPTGVMNTEAFF.

The rearrangement uses TRBV6-1 and TRBJ2-7, with D possibly TRBD1 on 6 matching bases. Germline V gene data show CDR1 as MNHNS and CDR2 as SASEGT. The CDR3 has 17 amino acids. Trimming shortened V by 2 bases and J by 4 bases, and 21 bases separated the two germline ends. The CDR3 loop is CASSERVGTQKNYEQYF. For the CDR3, the DNA is TGTGCCAGCAGTGAAAGGGTCGGGACACAAAAAAATTACGAGCAGTACTTC.

This clonotype appeared many times. This chain joins TRBV29-1 and TRBJ2-5, with D possibly matching TRBD1 (5 bases). Trimming removed 3 bases from V and 5 bases from J, with 10 bases in between. CDR3 size: 12 residues. The germline V gene has CDR1 SQVTM and CDR2 ANQGSEA. The DNA for the CDR3 is TGCAGCGTTGACCCAGGGCACGAGACCCAGTACTTC. Translation: CSVDPGHETQYF.

This clonotype was recorded many times. This chain links TRBV7-9 with TRBJ1-2, with a weak D call TRBD1 (5 bases). V lost 0 bases to trimming and J lost 6 bases, with 14 bases between them. Germline V gene lookup returns CDR1 SEHNR and CDR2 FQNEAQ (reference sequence). The CDR3 is made up of 15 amino acids. The CDR3 DNA reads as TGTGCCAGCAGCTTAGCAGGGGAGATAGAGAATGGCTACACCTTC. Translation: CASSLAGEIENGYTF.

This chain uses TRBV5-5 with TRBJ1-1; D gene ambiguous. V dropped 0 bases and J dropped 4 bases, with 10 bases sitting between them. From germline, CDR1 is SGHKS and CDR2 YYEKEE (reference sequence). CDR3 length: 14 amino acids. CDR3 sequence: CASSLGEVITEAFF. The CDR3 nucleotides are TGTGCCAGCAGCTTGGGGGAGGTTATCACTGAAGCTTTCTTT.

This clonotype was recorded many times. The genes are TRBV7-8 and TRBJ2-5; 10 nucleotides match TRBD1. The CDR3 has 19 amino acids. Germline values: CDR1 SGHVS, CDR2 FQNEAQ. The junction had 22 bases not matched to a gene; V was cut back by 8 bases and J by 4 bases. The CDR3 region is CASFQSGDRGSGSGETQYF. The CDR3 DNA follows: TGTGCCAGCTTCCAAAGCGGGGACAGGGGTTCGGGATCGGGAGAGACCCAGTACTTC.

This clonotype was seen ten or more times. V and J are TRBV5-1 and TRBJ2-3, with 7 bases matching TRBD2. The CDR3 has 15 amino acids. The germline V gene encodes CDR1 SGHRS and CDR2 YFSETQ. Trimming took 6 bases from V and 6 from J; bases not matched to a gene: 13. CDR3 DNA sequence: TGCGCCAGCAACCCGGCGGGAGCCCTTTTTGATACGCAGTATTTT. Translating gives CASNPAGALFDTQYF.

J is TRBJ2-5 and V is TRBV9; 7 bases match TRBD2. This CDR3 region has 14 residues. The germline gives CDR1 SGDLS, CDR2 YYNGEE. Losses at the gene ends were 0 bases for V and 7 bases for J; bases not matched to a gene: 6. CDR3 sequence (DNA): TGTGCCAGCAGCGTAGATCAGCGGGGCGGGACCCAGTACTTC. Protein sequence: CASSVDQRGGTQYF.

This clonotype was observed many times. The chain has TRBV10-2 and TRBJ2-7; D is unresolved. The germline gives CDR1 WSHSY, CDR2 SAAADI. The CDR3 has 13 amino acids. Trimming cost V 5 bases and J 3 bases, with 11 bases left between them. CDR3 region: CASSWMGNYEQYF. Written as DNA, the CDR3 is TGCGCCAGCAGTTGGATGGGAAACTACGAGCAGTACTTC.

The chain links TRBV9 to TRBJ1-2; perhaps TRBD1 as D (6 bases). V gave up 3 bases and J gave up 5 bases, with 14 bases separating them. In germline, CDR1 is SGDLS, CDR2 YYNGEE. This CDR3 contains 14 residues. CDR3 coding DNA: TGTGCCAGCAGCGAACGGGACACCCTTTATGGCTACACCTTC. Amino acid sequence: CASSERDTLYGYTF.

Written as DNA, the CDR3 is TGCGCCAGCAGCCGGACAGGGACGGAGACCCAGTACTTC. It encodes CASSRTGTETQYF. The genes are TRBV4-1 and TRBJ2-5; 8 bases are shared with TRBD1. V shed 4 bases, J shed 5 bases, and the junction held 3 bases outside the gene matches. CDR1 is MGHRA, CDR2 YSYEKL, per germline. This CDR3 is 13 amino acids long.

This clonotype was recorded a few times. CDR3 loop: CASSPSTGAFTDTQYF. The CDR3 DNA follows: TGTGCCAGCTCACCATCCACAGGGGCTTTCACAGATACGCAGTATTTT. The chain carries TRBV18 and TRBJ2-3; 7 bases agree with TRBD1. The length of the CDR3 is 16 residues. With V trimmed by 2 bases and J by 2 bases, 7 bases remained unmatched. In germline, CDR1 is KGHSH, CDR2 LQKENI.

This clonotype was seen only a few times. V usage is TRBV20-1 and J usage is TRBJ1-1; D gene unclear. There are 11 residues in the CDR3. Germline CDR1 and CDR2: DFQATT and SNEGSKA (reference sequence). The CDR3 nucleotides are TGCAGCGGTTGGCGGATCACTGAAGCTTTCTTT. Translated, it gives CSGWRITEAFF.

There are many counts of this clonotype. This chain joins TRBV19 and TRBJ1-2; D is unclear. Germline assignment: CDR1 LNHDA and CDR2 SQIVND (reference sequence). V dropped 0 bases and J dropped 1 base, with 9 bases sitting between them. CDR3 length: 15 residues. CDR3 protein: CASSIDPDGNYGYTF. CDR3 nucleotide sequence: TGTGCCAGTAGTATAGATCCGGACGGTAACTATGGCTACACCTTC.

This clonotype was found many times. The chain is built from TRBV10-3 and TRBJ1-3; a weak D match, TRBD1 (5 bases). V gave up 8 bases and J gave up 0 bases, with 14 bases separating them. The V gene's germline CDR1 is ENHRY and CDR2 SYGVKD. The CDR3 is made up of 15 amino acids. The DNA for the CDR3 is TGTGCCATCCGGCCCTGGGGCCCCTCTGGAAACACCATATATTTT. This codes for CAIRPWGPSGNTIYF.

The genes are TRBV29-1 and TRBJ2-3, with D tentatively TRBD2 (5 bases). Germline V CDR1 and CDR2: SQVTM, ANQGSEA. The V gene lost 3 bases and the J gene lost 4 bases, with 17 bases spanning the gap. CDR3 length: 15 amino acids. The CDR3 here is CSVDGLYVEADTQYF. The CDR3 coding sequence is TGCAGCGTTGATGGTCTCTACGTGGAGGCAGATACGCAGTATTTT.

The chain is built from TRBV29-1 and TRBJ2-5, with D uncertain. Germline values: CDR1 SQVTM, CDR2 ANQGSEA. V was cut by 6 bases and J by 9 bases, with 20 bases left in between. The CDR3 is made up of 13 amino acids. As DNA, the CDR3 is TGCAGCGTAGGACCGGTACCCGGTATGGCCCAGTACTTC. Amino acids: CSVGPVPGMAQYF.

V is TRBV7-3 and J is TRBJ2-5, with a tentative D call TRBD1 (6 bases). The CDR3 contains 14 residues. Trimming took off 4 bases at V and 4 bases at J, with 13 bases between the two ends. Germline-derived CDR1 and CDR2 are SGHTA and FQGTGA. CDR3 in amino acids: CASSSSGRGETQYF. Written as DNA, the CDR3 is TGTGCCAGCAGCTCTTCCGGCAGGGGAGAGACCCAGTACTTC.